This T cell receptor beta chain was captured by sequencing in a study of blood T cell repertoires in COVID-19. Study-level information: COVID-19 samples from acute and convalescent phases originated in the United States, Italy and Spain. PBMCs, B-cell-depleted T cells, or T cells provided the cDNA or gDNA that made up the material.

This CDR3 contains 14 residues. The germline gives CDR1 SGHRS, CDR2 YFSETQ. The germline V and J ends were trimmed by 4 bases and 6 bases, with 16 bases remaining between them. In the study's own analysis: It was from reference gene primer amplification that nucleated cell counts were estimated. Profiling relied on immunoSEQ multiplex PCR, and the TCRdb table lists in-frame clones only, not all of them. V and J calls and clone size are given by that table; D and trimming were obtained from the DNA. The sample holds about 81,000 clones; 70% to 90% are singletons and the top ten take 13% to 15%. Input material: peripheral blood. The gene calls are TRBV5-1 and TRBJ1-2; tentative D call: TRBD1 (5 bases). This clonotype was obtained from a woman in her 70s with acute or convalescent COVID-19. CDR3 sequence: CASSRNSGKDGYTF. CDR3 DNA: TGCGCCAGCAGCCGGAACTCAGGGAAAGATGGCTACACCTTC. Combining the CDR3 with reference TRBV5-1 and TRBJ1-2 gives the whole variable domain KAGVTQTPRYLIKTRGQQVTLSCSPISGHRSVSWYQQTPGQGLQFLFEYFSETQRNKGNFPGRFSGRQFSNSRSEMNVSTLELGDSALYLCASSRNSGKDGYTFGSGTRLTVV.